The rows below give T cell receptor beta chains drawn from one sample of a study of T-cell memory formation after mild COVID-19. One entry per CDR3 protein, called by TCRdb with MiXCR from the 5' RACE reads. The sample yields about 470,000 distinct CDR3 sequences, around a quarter seen once. The sequenced sample consisted of PBMCs or a T cell subset sorted from them (not recorded which). The receptors stem from an adult woman who had mild COVID-19 (a few samples of this study predate the infection). Cell type and time point are not known. Both conserved end residues are part of each CDR3. The D gene is left open where the match is weak. A row's size may be missing; if present it is once, few, many or a size class.

d_call	v_call	clone_size	j_call	cdr3_aa	cdr3_nt
TRBD2	TRBV7-9	once	TRBJ2-1	CASSPSSGGYNEQFF	TGTGCCAGCAGCCCTTCCTCCGGGGGGTACAATGAGCAGTTCTTC
.	TRBV5-6	.	TRBJ2-2	CASSQRTGELFF	TGTGCCAGCAGCCAAAGGACCGGGGAGCTGTTTTTT
.	TRBV6-5	.	TRBJ2-1	CASSYEGGYNEQFF	TGTGCCAGCAGTTACGAGGGAGGTTACAATGAGCAGTTCTTC
.	TRBV29-1	few	TRBJ2-3	CSVDRGTDTQYF	TGCAGCGTTGATCGGGGCACAGATACGCAGTATTTT
TRBD2	TRBV7-2	many	TRBJ2-2	CASSFFKLAGVGELFF	TGTGCCAGCAGCTTTTTCAAGCTAGCGGGGGTCGGGGAGCTGTTTTTT
TRBD2	TRBV20-1	.	TRBJ2-5	CSARRLAPPRETQYF	TGCAGTGCTAGGAGACTAGCACCCCCTCGGGAGACCCAGTACTTC
.	TRBV4-1	few	TRBJ2-7	CASSALLVRSYEQYF	TGCGCCAGCAGCGCCCTTTTGGTCAGGTCCTACGAGCAGTACTTC
.	TRBV5-1	.	TRBJ2-3	CASSLIGGQRDTQYF	TGCGCCAGCAGCTTGATAGGGGGGCAGCGGGATACGCAGTATTTT
.	TRBV4-1	.	TRBJ2-3	CASSQEEGGTDTQYF	TGCGCCAGCAGCCAAGAGGAGGGGGGCACAGATACGCAGTATTTT
.	TRBV29-1	few	TRBJ2-3	CSVGTLYEGLATDTQYF	TGCAGCGTTGGCACCCTCTACGAAGGTCTGGCCACAGATACGCAGTATTTT
TRBD2	TRBV5-4	.	TRBJ2-3	CASSSSGRATDTQYF	TGTGCCAGCAGCTCAAGCGGGAGGGCGACAGATACGCAGTATTTT
TRBD1	TRBV12-3/TRBV12-4	.	TRBJ1-2	CASSPHRTGSGYTF	TGTGCCAGCAGTCCCCATCGGACAGGGTCTGGCTACACCTTC
TRBD2	TRBV7-3	.	TRBJ2-5	CASSPKVAGGPETQYF	TGTGCCAGCAGCCCAAAGGTCGCGGGAGGGCCGGAGACCCAGTACTTC
.	TRBV19	few	TRBJ1-1	CASSPRPGGNTEAFF	TGTGCCAGTAGTCCACGACCGGGGGGCAACACTGAAGCTTTCTTT
.	TRBV18	few	TRBJ1-2	CASSPERGISYGYTF	TGTGCCAGCTCACCCGAACGGGGCATCAGCTATGGCTACACCTTC
.	TRBV15	.	TRBJ2-3	CATSTRGTYTQYF	TGTGCCACCAGCACCAGAGGGACGTATACGCAGTATTTT
.	TRBV5-5	.	TRBJ1-6	CASSQLQLYNSPLHF	TGTGCCAGCAGCCAGCTACAGCTCTATAATTCACCCCTCCACTTT